This is a list of T cell receptor beta chains from one sample in a study of blood T cells in healthy people across ages. TCRdb passed the 5' RACE reads through MiXCR, listing each CDR3 protein once. The sample gives hundreds of thousands of distinct CDR3 sequences, under 35% of which show up once; around a sixth is in the top ten. Sequenced input: blood. These receptors were taken from a woman of 80 years or more in good health. Both conserved end residues are part of each CDR3. Each record gives: clone size, D gene, V gene, J gene, CDR3 protein, CDR3 DNA. The D gene is left open where the match is weak. Expanded clones get a size class; other rows say once, few or many, or leave the size out.

NA	TRBD1	TRBV4-1	TRBJ2-2	CASSPGQGRVGTGELFF	TGCGCCAGCAGCCCGGGACAGGGTAGAGTGGGCACCGGGGAGCTGTTTTTT
NA	NA	TRBV5-4	TRBJ2-4	CTSSHSGRKNIQYF	TGTACCAGCAGCCATTCCGGGAGAAAAAACATTCAGTACTTC
many	NA	TRBV12-3/TRBV12-4	TRBJ2-5	CASSLAEGETQYF	TGTGCCAGCAGTTTAGCGGAAGGAGAGACCCAGTACTTC
NA	NA	TRBV5-1	TRBJ1-3	CASSFEGVTSGNTIYF	TGCGCCAGCAGCTTCGAGGGGGTTACCTCTGGAAACACCATATATTTT
NA	NA	TRBV28	TRBJ2-7	CASSSWDQIAYEQYF	TGTGCCAGCAGTTCATGGGACCAGATCGCCTACGAGCAGTACTTC
many	NA	TRBV5-6	TRBJ2-7	CASSLGLVRGDREQYF	TGTGCCAGCAGCTTGGGACTGGTGAGGGGTGATCGGGAGCAGTACTTC
many	NA	TRBV7-9	TRBJ2-7	CASSLASGRAEQYF	TGTGCCAGCAGCTTAGCTAGCGGAAGGGCCGAGCAGTACTTC
NA	NA	TRBV12-3/TRBV12-4	TRBJ2-7	CASTTIGQDYEQYF	TGTGCCAGCACAACAATAGGACAAGACTACGAGCAGTACTTC
few	NA	TRBV18	TRBJ2-7	CASSPPTTAGYEQYF	TGTGCCAGCTCACCACCGACGACGGCAGGCTACGAGCAGTACTTC
many	NA	TRBV6-2/TRBV6-3	TRBJ2-5	CASAVGETQYF	TGTGCCAGCGCTGTGGGAGAGACCCAGTACTTC
many	NA	TRBV11-2	TRBJ2-1	CASSLAAYNEQFF	TGTGCCAGCAGCTTAGCAGCGTACAATGAGCAGTTCTTC
NA	NA	TRBV5-4	TRBJ1-2	CASSFKGADGYTF	TGTGCCAGCAGCTTCAAAGGGGCGGACGGCTACACCTTC
many	NA	TRBV6-5	TRBJ2-4	CASSREAKNIQYF	TGTGCCAGCAGTAGGGAGGCCAAAAACATTCAGTACTTC
many	NA	TRBV7-9	TRBJ1-6	CASSYAGSYNSPLHF	TGTGCCAGCAGCTATGCAGGTTCCTATAATTCACCCCTCCACTTT
NA	NA	TRBV5-5	TRBJ1-2	CASTTPLTGTYGYTF	TGTGCCAGCACGACGCCCTTAACAGGCACTTATGGCTACACCTTC
many	TRBD1	TRBV3-1	TRBJ1-2	CASSQDRLYGYTF	TGTGCCAGCAGCCAGGACAGGCTCTATGGCTACACCTTC
once	TRBD1	TRBV7-2	TRBJ2-7	CASSPQGASSREQYF	TGTGCCAGCAGCCCCCAGGGGGCTTCTTCCCGCGAGCAGTACTTC
NA	TRBD2	TRBV2	TRBJ2-1	CASSSTLAGGGNEQFF	TGTGCCAGCAGTTCTACACTAGCGGGGGGAGGGAATGAGCAGTTCTTC
many	NA	TRBV20-1	TRBJ2-1	CSASNEEGVEQFF	TGCAGTGCTAGCAACGAAGAGGGTGTTGAGCAGTTCTTC
NA	TRBD1	TRBV20-1	TRBJ1-1	CSARQGYTEAFF	TGCAGTGCTCGACAGGGCTACACTGAAGCTTTCTTT
many	NA	TRBV18	TRBJ2-5	CASSPGQGPGETQYF	TGTGCCAGCTCACCGGGACAAGGGCCAGGAGAGACCCAGTACTTC